A selection of T cell receptor beta chains follows, all from one sample in a study of cytomegalovirus exposure and HLA in healthy donors. The protocol was immunoSEQ multiplex PCR, while the TCRdb copy is restricted to in-frame clones and leaves out a portion. This table holds about 150,000 clones, approximately 80% found once. Specimen: PBMCs. All receptors derive from a young man in good health and CMV-seropositive. CDR3s include the opening cysteine and the closing phenylalanine or tryptophan. A D gene is named only where the DNA matches it firmly. Some rows have no size entry. The others give once, few or many, or a class for an expanded clone.

cdr3_length: 15; v_call: TRBV6-6; j_call: TRBJ1-2; clone_size: .; d_call: .; cdr3_nt: TGTGCCAGCAGCCTACCAACGACAGATTACGATGGCTACACCTTC; cdr3_aa: CASSLPTTDYDGYTF
cdr3_length: 14; v_call: TRBV10-3; j_call: TRBJ2-2; clone_size: .; d_call: .; cdr3_nt: TGTGCCATCAGGGGGACATCGAACACCGGGGAGCTGTTTTTT; cdr3_aa: CAIRGTSNTGELFF
cdr3_length: 13; v_call: TRBV6-5; j_call: TRBJ1-2; clone_size: .; d_call: .; cdr3_nt: TGTGTCAGCAGTTACAACACGAACTATGGCTACACCTTC; cdr3_aa: CVSSYNTNYGYTF
cdr3_length: 13; v_call: TRBV28; j_call: TRBJ2-7; clone_size: .; d_call: .; cdr3_nt: TGTGCCAGCAGTTTGGCGGACTCCTACGAGCAGTACTTC; cdr3_aa: CASSLADSYEQYF
cdr3_length: 16; v_call: TRBV15; j_call: TRBJ2-1; clone_size: .; d_call: .; cdr3_nt: TGTGCCACCAGCAGTCTAGACAGCCCTTCCCGCAATGAGCAGTTCTTC; cdr3_aa: CATSSLDSPSRNEQFF
cdr3_length: 15; v_call: TRBV7-6; j_call: TRBJ2-5; clone_size: .; d_call: TRBD2; cdr3_nt: TGTGCCAGCCGACCAGGGCGTGGGGGGAGGGGGACCCAGTACTTC; cdr3_aa: CASRPGRGGRGTQYF
cdr3_length: 16; v_call: TRBV5-1; j_call: TRBJ2-5; clone_size: .; d_call: TRBD1; cdr3_nt: TGCGCCAGCAGCTTGCAATCGACAGGGGGTGGTGAGACCCAGTACTTC; cdr3_aa: CASSLQSTGGGETQYF
cdr3_length: 17; v_call: TRBV28; j_call: TRBJ1-2; clone_size: .; d_call: TRBD1; cdr3_nt: TGTGCCAGCAGTTTGGACCTTTGGGACAGGGAATCCCATGGCTACACCTTC; cdr3_aa: CASSLDLWDRESHGYTF
cdr3_length: 17; v_call: TRBV6-1; j_call: TRBJ2-2; clone_size: .; d_call: TRBD1; cdr3_nt: TGTGCCAGCAGTGAATTACGGGGTACAGGGGACACCGGGGAGCTGTTTTTT; cdr3_aa: CASSELRGTGDTGELFF
cdr3_length: 17; v_call: TRBV14; j_call: TRBJ2-7; clone_size: once; d_call: .; cdr3_nt: TGTGCCAGCTCTCGCAATACCTTAGCGGCCATCTTCTACGAGCAGTACTTC; cdr3_aa: CASSRNTLAAIFYEQYF
cdr3_length: 15; v_call: TRBV5-6; j_call: TRBJ2-4; clone_size: .; d_call: TRBD1; cdr3_nt: TGTGCCAGCAGCCTGGACAGGGGGCATCAAAACATTCAGTACTTC; cdr3_aa: CASSLDRGHQNIQYF
cdr3_length: 16; v_call: TRBV6-5; j_call: TRBJ2-5; clone_size: .; d_call: TRBD2; cdr3_nt: TGTGCCAGCAGTTTCGGTCCGCGGGGGGGCCACGAGACCCAGTACTTC; cdr3_aa: CASSFGPRGGHETQYF
cdr3_length: 16; v_call: TRBV5-1; j_call: TRBJ2-3; clone_size: few; d_call: TRBD1; cdr3_nt: TGCGCCAGCAGCTGGGGCCGGGACAGCTCCACAGATACGCAGTATTTT; cdr3_aa: CASSWGRDSSTDTQYF
cdr3_length: 14; v_call: TRBV6-5; j_call: TRBJ2-7; clone_size: .; d_call: .; cdr3_nt: TGTGCCAGCATTTCTACTAGCAGGGTCGACGAGCAGTACTTC; cdr3_aa: CASISTSRVDEQYF
cdr3_length: 15; v_call: TRBV6-1; j_call: TRBJ2-7; clone_size: .; d_call: TRBD1; cdr3_nt: TGTGCCAGCAGTTTTACTTACAGGGGGCAGGAAAGGATGTACTTC; cdr3_aa: CASSFTYRGQERMYF